The 22 T cell receptor beta chains in this list originate from one sample, sequenced in a study of blood T cells in healthy people across ages. Primers used in a second PCR of about 7 to 12 cycles were a sample-barcoded 5' primer and a J-beta primer mix. Via MiXCR, TCRdb re-called the 5' RACE reads, giving one row per CDR3 protein. The profile covers hundreds of thousands of distinct CDR3 sequences, with around 24% appearing a single time and around 10% taken by the ten largest. The same specimen was also included in a second study, on T cells of mothers and their children.

Sequences were obtained from blood. The source of these receptors is a boy between 10 and 17 years old in good health.

A remark on this clonotype: Germline is not matched at one junction end, which may reflect a read error. The chain recombines TRBV5-1 with TRBJ1-2; 7 bases fit TRBD1. CDR3 length equals 14 residues. Germline CDR1 reads SGHRS; CDR2 reads YFSETQ. CDR3 residues: CASSYSGQRYGYTF. The CDR3 nucleotides read TGCGCCAGCAGCTATTCGGGACAGCGGTATGGATACACCTTC. Variable domain in full (rest from reference TRBV5-1 and TRBJ1-2): KAGVTQTPRYLIKTRGQQVTLSCSPISGHRSVSWYQQTPGQGLQFLFEYFSETQRNKGNFPGRFSGRQFSNSRSEMNVSTLELGDSALYLCASSYSGQRYGYTFGSGTRLTVV.

The rearrangement links TRBV28 to TRBJ2-7, with D perhaps given as TRBD1 or TRBD2 (5 bases each). This CDR3 is built from 15 residues. The V end was cut by 6 bases, the J end by 2 bases, with 17 bases between. Germline V gene sequence: CDR1 MDHEN, CDR2 SYDVKM. Here the CDR3 reads CASSALGPGPYEQYF. The CDR3 region has the DNA TGTGCCAGCAGCGCCCTGGGACCAGGGCCCTACGAGCAGTACTTC. The variable domain in full, completed from reference TRBV28 and TRBJ2-7, reads DVKVTQSSRYLVKRTGEKVFLECVQDMDHENMFWYRQDPGLGLRLIYFSYDVKMKEKGDIPEGYSVSREKKERFSLILESASTNQTSMYLCASSALGPGPYEQYFGPGTRLTVT.

This clonotype occurred a few times. The rearrangement joins TRBV2 to TRBJ2-5; D remains ambiguous. CDR3 length: 14 amino acids. Germline CDR1 and CDR2: SNHLY and FYNNEI. V lost 5 bases, J lost 0 bases, and 10 bases lay in between. The CDR3 protein is CASSNTLYQETQYF. The CDR3 DNA follows: TGTGCCAGCAGTAACACACTGTACCAAGAGACCCAGTACTTC. The variable domain in full, completed from reference TRBV2 and TRBJ2-5, reads EPEVTQTPSHQVTQMGQEVILRCVPISNHLYFYWYRQILGQKVEFLVSFYNNEISEKSEIFDDQFSVERPDGSNFTLKIRSTKLEDSAMYFCASSNTLYQETQYFGPGTRLLVL.

This sequence joins TRBV7-3 and TRBJ2-3, with D possibly called TRBD1 or TRBD2 (5 bases each). This CDR3 region has 18 residues. V was cut by 3 bases and J by 4 bases, with 23 bases left in between. Germline CDR1 is SGHTA and CDR2 is FQGTGA. The CDR3 here is CASSLSYPGSLGADTQYF. The CDR3 region has the DNA TGTGCCAGCAGCTTGTCTTATCCGGGATCATTAGGGGCAGATACGCAGTATTTT. The full variable domain, rest sourced from reference TRBV7-3 and TRBJ2-3, is GAGVSQTPSNKVTEKGKYVELRCDPISGHTALYWYRQSLGQGPEFLIYFQGTGAADDSGLPNDRFFAVRPEGSVSTLKIQRTERGDSAVYLCASSLSYPGSLGADTQYFGPGTRLTVL.

A few counts support this clonotype. This chain connects TRBV24-1 to TRBJ2-1, with 7 bases that match TRBD2. The germline CDR1 and CDR2 sequences are KGHDR and SFDVKD. This CDR3 is 17 amino acids long. V dropped 4 bases and J dropped 2; count of bases not matched to a gene: 10. CDR3 protein: CATSDSILAPTYNEQFF. DNA of the CDR3: TGTGCCACCAGTGACTCCATACTAGCGCCTACCTACAATGAGCAGTTCTTC.

The chain has TRBV27 and TRBJ2-4; tentatively, D is TRBD1 (5 bases). The CDR3 consists of 12 residues. Trimming took 2 bases from V and 6 from J, leaving 5 bases between them. The V gene's germline CDR1 is MNHEY and CDR2 SMNVEV (reference sequence). The CDR3 nucleotides are TGTGCCAGCAGTTTAAGGGGAAACATTCAGTACTTC. Residues: CASSLRGNIQYF.

The rearrangement links TRBV9 to TRBJ2-6; unclear D gene. Between the trimmed V and J ends, which lost 4 bases and 0 bases, there was a span of 11 bases. This CDR3 spans 16 amino acids. In germline, CDR1 is SGDLS, CDR2 YYNGEE. CDR3 nucleotides: TGTGCCAGCAGCAGTAGCCTCACCTCTGGGGCCAACGTCCTGACTTTC. Translated, it gives CASSSSLTSGANVLTF.

V gene TRBV3-1 combines with J gene TRBJ2-5; the match to TRBD1 covers 8 bases. The length of the CDR3 is 14 residues. V shed 1 base, J shed 7 bases, and the junction held 5 bases outside the gene matches. Germline CDR1 reads LGHDT; CDR2 reads YNNKEL (reference sequence). DNA for the CDR3: TGTGCCAGCAGCCAAGGGCGGACAGGGCGGACCCAGTACTTC. This encodes CASSQGRTGRTQYF.

The rearrangement links TRBV20-1 to TRBJ1-1; no clear D. This CDR3 has 13 residues. CDR1 and CDR2 (germline): DFQATT, SNEGSKA (reference sequence). V lost 1 base to trimming and J lost 6 bases, with 12 bases between them. In DNA, the CDR3 is TGCAGTGCTAGAGGTGTAGGTTTCGCTGAAGCTTTCTTT. Translating gives CSARGVGFAEAFF.

About this clonotype itself: Germline and junction disagree at one end, which may indicate a read error. The V and J genes are TRBV7-6 and TRBJ1-1; D is ambiguous. CDR1 is SGHVS and CDR2 is FNYEAQ in the germline V gene. The CDR3 sequence is 12 residues long. The CDR3 coding sequence is TGTGCCAGCAGCTTTTCCCCAACTGAACCTTTCTTT. Its translation is CASSFSPTEPFF.

In this sample, this clonotype turned up a few times. The chain employs TRBV7-9 and TRBJ2-1, with unresolved D. The length of the CDR3 is 13 residues. The germline V gene encodes CDR1 SEHNR and CDR2 FQNEAQ (reference sequence). V lost 5 bases and J 7 bases, leaving 12 bases between the germline ends. For the CDR3, the DNA is TGTGCCAGCAGCCCGCCGGATGGAAATGAGCAGTTCTTC. Protein: CASSPPDGNEQFF.

The J gene is TRBJ2-1, the V gene TRBV28; D perhaps matches TRBD2 (5 bases). V was pared by 2 bases and J by 8 bases, with 10 bases between. This CDR3 is 13 amino acids long. The germline V gene has CDR1 MDHEN and CDR2 SYDVKM. The CDR3 loop is CASSLGPGDEQFF. CDR3 DNA sequence: TGTGCCAGCAGTTTAGGACCCGGGGATGAGCAGTTCTTC.

This clonotype has a handful of counts. The chain is built from TRBV5-1 and TRBJ2-5; 9 bases line up with TRBD2. The CDR3 has 16 residues. The V gene's germline CDR1 is SGHRS and CDR2 YFSETQ. J gave up 4 bases and V 2 bases, and 9 bases lay outside the gene matches. This CDR3 reads CASSFGRAGGLETQYF. In DNA form, the CDR3 reads TGCGCCAGCAGCTTTGGTCGAGCGGGGGGACTAGAGACCCAGTACTTC. The full variable domain, with the rest looked up from reference TRBV5-1 and TRBJ2-5, is KAGVTQTPRYLIKTRGQQVTLSCSPISGHRSVSWYQQTPGQGLQFLFEYFSETQRNKGNFPGRFSGRQFSNSRSEMNVSTLELGDSALYLCASSFGRAGGLETQYFGPGTRLLVL.

J is TRBJ2-5 and V is TRBV3-1, with TRBD2 as a possible D gene (6 bases). The CDR3 totals 15 residues. V gave up 3 bases and J gave up 0 bases, with 11 bases separating them. Germline lookup yields CDR1 LGHDT and CDR2 YNNKEL (reference sequence). CDR3 coding DNA: TGTGCCAGCAGCCAGGAGGGGTGGTACCAAGAGACCCAGTACTTC. It yields the protein CASSQEGWYQETQYF.

The chain recombines TRBV12-3 or TRBV12-4 with TRBJ2-1; D assignment may be TRBD1 or TRBD2 (5 bases each). The length of the CDR3 is 10 residues. Trimming removed 5 bases at V and 9 bases at J, with 5 bases between. The chain's CDR3 is CASSGGEQFF. The CDR3 DNA is TGTGCCAGCAGTGGGGGTGAGCAGTTCTTC.

This clonotype has more than one count but fewer than ten. V and J are TRBV9 and TRBJ2-5; 12 bases agree with TRBD2. The end of the DNA fits TRBJ2-1 better, so the J call may be wrong. Germline lookup yields CDR1 SGDLS and CDR2 YYNGEE. CDR3 length: 15 residues. The CDR3 region is CASSELAGGPHEQFF. The CDR3 coding sequence is TGTGCCAGCAGCGAGCTAGCGGGGGGGCCCCATGAGCAGTTCTTC.

This clonotype has just a few counts. The rearrangement uses TRBV7-2 and TRBJ1-2; 11 bases agree with TRBD1. The CDR3 has 17 amino acids. Looked up from germline, CDR1 is SGHTA and CDR2 is FQGNSA. V dropped 5 bases and J dropped 3; count of bases not matched to a gene: 11. CDR3: CASSPSWTGGADYGYTF. The CDR3 bases are TGTGCCAGCAGCCCTAGCTGGACAGGGGGCGCAGACTATGGCTACACCTTC.

A few counts support this clonotype. The V and J genes are TRBV7-2 and TRBJ1-6, with D hard to call. The length of the CDR3 is 17 residues. CDR1 and CDR2 from the germline V gene are SGHTA and FQGNSA. V was cut by 5 bases and J by 0 bases, with 14 bases left in between. The DNA of the CDR3 is TGTGCCAGCAGCCCCCGGCGCGCGAGCTCCTATAATTCACCCCTCCACTTT. Translating gives CASSPRRASSYNSPLHF.

This chain uses TRBV10-3 with TRBJ2-5; TRBD2 matches at 7 bases. CDR3 size: 13 residues. Germline V gene data show CDR1 as ENHRY and CDR2 as SYGVKD. The ends lost 6 bases at V and 4 bases at J; junction bases unmatched: 5. The CDR3 reads CAISGGSGETQYF. The CDR3 bases are TGTGCCATCAGCGGCGGGAGCGGAGAGACCCAGTACTTC.

This clonotype came up a few times. The V gene is TRBV18, the J gene TRBJ1-2; no reliable D call. V lost 0 bases and J 5 bases, leaving 7 bases between the germline ends. CDR1 and CDR2 from the germline V gene are KGHSH and LQKENI. The CDR3 has 13 residues. The CDR3, as DNA: TGTGCCAGCTCACCACCGGGTAGTTATGGCTACACCTTC. Translation: CASSPPGSYGYTF.

This clonotype appeared many times. V gene TRBV6-1 combines with J gene TRBJ2-5, with 8 bases identical to TRBD2. V lost 4 bases and J lost 2; bases outside the gene matches: 6. The CDR3 spans 15 residues. Germline assignment: CDR1 MNHNS and CDR2 SASEGT. The CDR3 DNA is TGTGCCAGCAGTGGGTCTATAGCGGGACAAGAGACCCAGTACTTC. Translation gives CASSGSIAGQETQYF.

The rearrangement joins TRBV28 to TRBJ1-1, with D uncertain. The CDR3 sequence is 13 residues long. V shed 6 bases and J shed 1 base, with 9 bases lying between them. Germline V gives CDR1 MDHEN, CDR2 SYDVKM. CDR3 in DNA: TGTGCCAGCAGGGCGGCGGGGAACACTGAAGCTTTCTTT. Its translation is CASRAAGNTEAFF.